This TCR beta chain comes out of a study of T cells expressing NK-cell markers. As for the study in general: It was sorted CD3+CD56-NKG2C+, CD3+CD56+NKG2C- and CD3+CD56+NKG2C+ T cells that provided the TCR beta repertoires.

The CDR3 is 15 residues long. From germline, CDR1 is LNHDA and CDR2 SQIVND (reference sequence). The authors made TCR beta cDNA libraries by 5'RACE template switching. This switching added a universal primer site and UMIs. With the 5' RACE reads reprocessed, TCRdb shows one record per CDR3 protein and no DNA. The sample's table shows about 550,000 distinct CDR3 sequences. The TCR comes from a man younger than 35 in good health. Material: blood T cells: a sorted CD56 or NKG2C T cell subset, CD4+ or CD8+ T cells, or bulk PBMC T cells (not recorded which). The chain recombines TRBV19 with TRBJ2-7; TCRdb calls TRBD1, which cannot be checked without DNA. CDR3 region: CASSITGAERDEQYF.